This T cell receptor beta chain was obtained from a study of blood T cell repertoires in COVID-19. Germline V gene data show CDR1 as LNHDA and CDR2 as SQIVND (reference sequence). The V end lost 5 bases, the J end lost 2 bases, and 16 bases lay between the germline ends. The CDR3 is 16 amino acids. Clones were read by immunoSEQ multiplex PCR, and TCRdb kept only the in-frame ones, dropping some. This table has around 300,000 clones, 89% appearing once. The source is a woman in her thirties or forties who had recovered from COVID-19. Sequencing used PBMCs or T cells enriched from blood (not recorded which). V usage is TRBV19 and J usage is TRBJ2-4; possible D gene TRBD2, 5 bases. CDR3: CASSSRTALPKNIQYF. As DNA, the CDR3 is TGTGCCAGTAGTTCCCGGACTGCCCTCCCCAAAAACATTCAGTACTTC.